This T cell receptor beta chain was obtained from a study of cytomegalovirus exposure and HLA in healthy donors. Study observations and caveats: Reportedly, fewer N-insertions than the approximately 600-donor mean appeared in an Asian-associated ancestry cluster in a later analysis. As confirmed in vitro, a few CMV-associated chains were specific for CMV antigens.

V dropped 3 bases and J dropped 7 bases, with 5 bases sitting between them. Germline CDR1 is SGHNT and CDR2 is YYREEE (reference sequence). The CDR3 totals 12 residues. The PCR used 60 Vbeta and 13 Jbeta primers. Some clones are missing from TCRdb's copy, which holds only in-frame ones; the method was immunoSEQ multiplex PCR. The data show 200,000 to 250,000 clones, with around four fifths seen just once and around 4% held by the top ten. On this clone itself: Its antigen is currently unknown.

The rearrangement joins TRBV5-4 to TRBJ1-6; D not resolved. This TCR was recovered from a male donor in good health and CMV-seronegative. Material: PBMCs. The CDR3: CASSSRNSPLHF. The CDR3 DNA sequence: TGTGCCAGCAGCTCGAGGAATTCACCCCTCCACTTT.